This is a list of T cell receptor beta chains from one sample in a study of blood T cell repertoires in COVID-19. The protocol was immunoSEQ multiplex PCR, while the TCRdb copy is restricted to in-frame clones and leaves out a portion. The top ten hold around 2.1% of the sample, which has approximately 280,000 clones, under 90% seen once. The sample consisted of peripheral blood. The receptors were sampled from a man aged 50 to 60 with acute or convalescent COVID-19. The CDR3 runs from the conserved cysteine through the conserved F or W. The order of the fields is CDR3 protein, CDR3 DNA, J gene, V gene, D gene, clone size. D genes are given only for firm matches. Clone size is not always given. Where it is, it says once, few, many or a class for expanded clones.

CASSRGGENTEAFF	TGTGCCAGCAGCCGGGGGGGGGAGAACACTGAAGCTTTCTTT	TRBJ1-1	TRBV4-2	-	-
CASTLTGYEQYF	TGCGCCAGCACCCTAACGGGGTACGAGCAGTACTTC	TRBJ2-7	TRBV5-1	-	-
CAWRAGANEKLFF	TGTGCCTGGAGGGCGGGGGCTAATGAAAAACTGTTTTTT	TRBJ1-4	TRBV30	-	-
CASSGDRAGGYTF	TGTGCCAGCAGTGGCGACAGGGCCGGGGGCTACACCTTC	TRBJ1-2	TRBV9	TRBD1	-
CASSPKGQGLSVYGYTF	TGTGCCAGCAGTCCGAAAGGACAGGGGCTTTCGGTTTACGGCTACACCTTC	TRBJ1-2	TRBV6-6	TRBD1	once
CASSPVSRPGEAFF	TGTGCCAGCAGCCCAGTAAGCCGGCCGGGTGAAGCTTTCTTT	TRBJ1-1	TRBV7-8	-	-
CASRGQTTNEKLFF	TGTGCCAGCAGGGGCCAGACAACTAATGAAAAACTGTTTTTT	TRBJ1-4	TRBV25-1	-	-
CASSPEITDTQYF	TGTGCCAGCAGTCCCGAGATAACAGATACGCAGTATTTT	TRBJ2-3	TRBV12-3/TRBV12-4	-	-
CASSLGTGNSPLHF	TGTGCCAGCAGCTTGGGGACAGGGAATTCACCCCTCCACTTT	TRBJ1-6	TRBV5-6	TRBD1	-
CASSLGPRGGYTF	TGTGCCAGCAGCTTAGGACCTAGGGGTGGCTACACCTTC	TRBJ1-2	TRBV7-2	-	-
CASSPTGSTGELFF	TGTGCCAGTAGCCCGACAGGGAGCACCGGGGAGCTGTTTTTT	TRBJ2-2	TRBV19	TRBD1	-
CASRKGANTEAFF	TGTGCCAGCAGGAAGGGGGCGAACACTGAAGCTTTCTTT	TRBJ1-1	TRBV7-6	TRBD1	-
CASSLPQGVPGYTF	TGTGCCAGTAGTTTACCACAGGGGGTACCTGGCTACACCTTC	TRBJ1-2	TRBV19	TRBD1	-
CASSVEATTGELFF	TGTGCCAGCAGCGTTGAGGCGACCACCGGGGAGCTGTTTTTT	TRBJ2-2	TRBV9	-	-
CSVEEITGALLGYTF	TGCAGCGTTGAAGAAATAACAGGAGCCCTGCTTGGCTACACCTTC	TRBJ1-2	TRBV29-1	-	-
CAWRAASSSPLHF	TGTGCCTGGAGGGCGGCAAGCAGTTCACCCCTCCACTTT	TRBJ1-6	TRBV30	-	-
CASGLEIGTEAFF	TGTGCTAGTGGTTTGGAGATCGGCACTGAAGCTTTCTTT	TRBJ1-1	TRBV12-5	-	-
CASSLLGHVNNEQFF	TGTGCCAGCAGCTTACTAGGGCATGTAAACAATGAGCAGTTCTTC	TRBJ2-1	TRBV5-4	-	-
CASSDSGGDDEQFF	TGCGCCAGCAGTGATAGCGGGGGAGACGATGAGCAGTTCTTC	TRBJ2-1	TRBV10-1	TRBD2	-
CATLKEGPYNEQFF	TGTGCCACCTTAAAGGAGGGCCCCTACAATGAGCAGTTCTTC	TRBJ2-1	TRBV7-8	-	-
CASSLGAGNTIYF	TGTGCCAGCAGTTTGGGAGCTGGAAACACCATATATTTT	TRBJ1-3	TRBV27	-	-